Below, 14 T cell receptor beta chains from the same sample are listed, as sequenced in a study of cytomegalovirus exposure and HLA in healthy donors. Assay: immunoSEQ multiplex PCR; the TCRdb copy retains only in-frame clones and omits some. The table records about 220,000 clones, almost 90% of them present only once. The sequenced material came from PBMCs. Receptor source: a woman aged 18-29 years in good health and CMV-seronegative.

This clone appeared once. This sequence joins TRBV7-8 and TRBJ1-1; a weak D match, TRBD1 (5 bases). This CDR3 comprises 15 residues. V lost 2 bases, J lost 4 bases, and 14 bases lay in between. Per the germline V gene, CDR1 is SGHVS and CDR2 is FQNEAQ. In nucleotides, the CDR3 is TGTGCCAGCAGCTTATTCGGGGGTTTAGGCACTGAAGCTTTCTTT. Translating it yields CASSLFGGLGTEAFF.

The chain couples TRBV27 to TRBJ2-7; possible D gene TRBD2, 5 bases. The CDR3 totals 13 residues. Between the trimmed V and J ends, which lost 3 bases and 0 bases, there was a span of 6 bases. From germline, CDR1 is MNHEY and CDR2 SMNVEV (reference sequence). CDR3 DNA: TGTGCCAGCAGTTTCCGGGGCTCCTACGAGCAGTACTTC. Its protein is CASSFRGSYEQYF.

The chain is built from TRBV2 and TRBJ2-3, with TRBD2 matching over 12 bases. There are 17 residues in the CDR3. Germline V gene sequence: CDR1 SNHLY, CDR2 FYNNEI. V dropped 6 bases and J dropped 1; count of bases not matched to a gene: 8. The CDR3 DNA follows: TGTGCCAGCAGATCCGGACTAGCGGGACCCGGCACAGATACGCAGTATTTT. It translates to CASRSGLAGPGTDTQYF.

This chain joins TRBV4-1 and TRBJ2-7, with 9 bases lining up with TRBD1. CDR1 and CDR2 from the germline V gene are MGHRA and YSYEKL. The CDR3 spans 17 residues. V gave up 0 bases and J gave up 6 bases; unmatched junction bases: 12. The CDR3 loop reads CASSQDPGTGINSEQYF. The CDR3 DNA sequence: TGCGCCAGCAGCCAAGATCCCGGGACAGGGATCAATAGCGAGCAGTACTTC.

The genes are TRBV19 and TRBJ2-3; 7 bases are a match to TRBD2. J gave up 4 bases and V 10 bases, and 8 bases lay outside the gene matches. The germline gives CDR1 LNHDA, CDR2 SQIVND (reference sequence). The CDR3 runs to 13 residues. CDR3 nucleotide sequence: TGTGCCACGGTGGGCGGGAGATCAGATACGCAGTATTTT. Encoded protein: CATVGGRSDTQYF.

This sequence joins TRBV6-5 and TRBJ1-5; 10 nucleotides align to TRBD1. From germline, CDR1 is MNHEY and CDR2 SVGAGI. There are 14 residues in the CDR3. The V and J ends lost 5 bases and 7 bases, in that order; junction bases with no gene match: 5. CDR3 DNA sequence: TGTGCCAGCAGTCCCGGGACAGGGGTGCAGCCCCAGCATTTT. This sequence encodes CASSPGTGVQPQHF.

The gene calls are TRBV9 and TRBJ2-1, with D maybe TRBD1 (6 bases). CDR1 SGDLS and CDR2 YYNGEE come from the germline V gene. Trimming stripped 1 base from V and 6 bases from J, with 14 bases between. The CDR3 covers 15 residues. CDR3: CASSVTSSDSNEQFF. The DNA for the CDR3 is TGTGCCAGCAGCGTAACCTCGTCGGACAGCAATGAGCAGTTCTTC.

The V call is TRBV19, the J call TRBJ2-1; TRBD2 matches at 8 bases. The CDR3 is 12 amino acids. V lost 6 bases, J lost 13 bases, and 8 bases stayed unmatched. Per the germline V gene, CDR1 is LNHDA and CDR2 is SQIVND (reference sequence). The DNA of the CDR3 is TGTGCCAGTAGATCCTTAGCGGGATCCCAGTTCTTC. Protein: CASRSLAGSQFF.

This clone was detected once. This sequence joins TRBV4-1 and TRBJ2-2; 7 nucleotides agree with TRBD1. The CDR3 runs to 16 residues. The V gene end was trimmed by 3 bases and the J gene end by 4 bases; junction bases not matched to a gene: 8. From germline, CDR1 is MGHRA and CDR2 YSYEKL. CDR3 bases: TGCGCCAGCAGCCACACGACAGGGCGTATCACCGGGGAGCTGTTTTTT. It translates to CASSHTTGRITGELFF.

The chain uses TRBV6-1 and TRBJ2-4; 7 nucleotides agree with TRBD1. The CDR3 consists of 16 residues. Trimming at V came to 3 bases and at J to 8 bases, leaving 13 bases not matched to a gene. Germline assignment: CDR1 MNHNS and CDR2 SASEGT. CDR3 loop: CASSDWRQGYWDIQYF. CDR3 nucleotide sequence: TGTGCCAGCAGTGATTGGCGACAGGGATATTGGGACATTCAGTACTTC.

The chain employs TRBV2 and TRBJ2-3, with TRBD2 matching 11 bases. V shed 5 bases and J 1 base; nucleotides not matched to a gene: 2. The CDR3 is 15 amino acids. Germline CDR1 and CDR2: SNHLY and FYNNEI. CDR3 sequence (DNA): TGTGCCAGCAGTCTACTAGCGGGAGGCACAGATACGCAGTATTTT. Translated: CASSLLAGGTDTQYF.

This rearrangement joins TRBV27 to TRBJ2-7; D perhaps matches TRBD1 (5 bases). Per germline, CDR1 MNHEY and CDR2 SMNVEV (reference sequence). CDR3 length: 13 residues. V shed 5 bases and J shed 3 bases, with 11 bases lying between them. CDR3 sequence: CASSPSDNYEQYF. The DNA of the CDR3 is TGTGCCAGCAGTCCCTCGGACAACTACGAGCAGTACTTC.

V and J are TRBV19 and TRBJ1-2; D gene ambiguous. The CDR3 length is 13 residues. V was cut by 6 bases and J by 4 bases, with 12 bases left in between. From germline, CDR1 is LNHDA and CDR2 SQIVND (reference sequence). CDR3 in amino acids: CASRFKGGYGYTF. The CDR3 DNA sequence: TGTGCCAGTAGATTCAAAGGAGGCTATGGCTACACCTTC.

This sequence joins TRBV4-1 and TRBJ2-7, with a possible D match to TRBD1 (6 bases). The V gene lost 1 base and the J gene lost 3 bases, with 13 bases spanning the gap. This CDR3 contains 15 residues. Germline-derived CDR1 and CDR2 are MGHRA and YSYEKL. CDR3 nucleotides: TGCGCCAGCAGCCAAGCCTTAGGACAGTTCTACGAGCAGTACTTC. This gives the protein CASSQALGQFYEQYF.